This T cell receptor (beta chain) was sequenced for a study of blood T cell repertoires in COVID-19. Across the study: The United States, Italy and Spain were the sources of the acute and convalescent COVID-19 samples.

This table comes from immunoSEQ multiplex PCR, and its TCRdb copy is limited to in-frame clones, with some not included. The sample contains about 72,000 clones, 90% of which appear only once. Germline V gene sequence: CDR1 MNHNY, CDR2 SVGAGI (reference sequence). This CDR3 has 18 residues. The V end lost 5 bases, the J end lost 0 bases, and 17 bases lay between the germline ends. V usage is TRBV6-6 and J usage is TRBJ1-6, with D maybe TRBD1 (5 bases). This receptor was obtained from a human donor in a cohort sampled during active COVID-19. The sequenced material came from peripheral blood. CDR3 nucleotides: TGTGCCAGCAGTCTAGGCCCAGGGCCAAGCTCCTATAATTCACCCCTCCACTTT. Amino acid sequence: CASSLGPGPSSYNSPLHF.